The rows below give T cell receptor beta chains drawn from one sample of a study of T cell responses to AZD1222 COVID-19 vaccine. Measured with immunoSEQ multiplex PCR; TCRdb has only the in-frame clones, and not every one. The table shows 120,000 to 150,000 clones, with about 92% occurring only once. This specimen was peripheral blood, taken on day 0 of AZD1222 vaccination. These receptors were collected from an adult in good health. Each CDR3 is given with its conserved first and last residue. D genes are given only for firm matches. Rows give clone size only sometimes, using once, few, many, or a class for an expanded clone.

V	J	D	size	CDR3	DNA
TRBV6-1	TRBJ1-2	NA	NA	CASSEGTARYYGYTF	TGTGCCAGCAGTGAGGGGACGGCCAGGTACTATGGCTACACCTTC
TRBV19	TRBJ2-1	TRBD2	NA	CASSIPSGGGYNEQFF	TGTGCCAGTAGTATCCCCTCGGGCGGGGGGTACAATGAGCAGTTCTTC
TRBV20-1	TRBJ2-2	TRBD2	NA	CSASTSGGARGELFF	TGCAGTGCTAGTACCAGCGGGGGGGCGCGTGGGGAGCTGTTTTTT
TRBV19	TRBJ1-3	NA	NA	CASSISSSIGNTIYF	TGTGCCAGTAGTATTAGTTCCTCTATCGGAAACACCATATATTTT
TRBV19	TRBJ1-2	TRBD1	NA	CASSPTDRYYGYTF	TGTGCCAGTAGTCCCACGGACAGGTACTATGGCTACACCTTC
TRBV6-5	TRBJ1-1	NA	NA	CASEDGSTEAFF	TGTGCCAGCGAGGATGGGAGTACTGAAGCTTTCTTT
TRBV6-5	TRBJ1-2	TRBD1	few	CASRGQGAAGYTF	TGTGCCAGCAGGGGACAGGGGGCGGCTGGCTACACCTTC
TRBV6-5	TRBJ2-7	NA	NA	CASSYGLHRGEQYF	TGTGCCAGCAGTTACGGACTCCACCGGGGAGAGCAGTACTTC
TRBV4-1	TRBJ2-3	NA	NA	CASSQEAVYPTQYF	TGCGCCAGCAGCCAAGAGGCGGTCTACCCTACGCAGTATTTT
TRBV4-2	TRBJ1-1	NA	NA	CASSQDYKGMNTEAFF	TGTGCCAGCAGCCAAGATTATAAGGGGATGAACACTGAAGCTTTCTTT
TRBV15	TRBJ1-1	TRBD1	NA	CATSRAGTADAAFF	TGTGCCACCAGCAGAGCGGGGACAGCGGACGCAGCTTTCTTT
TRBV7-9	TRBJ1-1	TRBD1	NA	CASTERGGMNTEAFF	TGTGCCAGCACCGAGAGAGGGGGCATGAACACTGAAGCTTTCTTT
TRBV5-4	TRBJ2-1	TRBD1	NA	CASNSRTGTERYNEQFF	TGTGCCAGCAACTCACGCACCGGGACAGAAAGGTACAATGAGCAGTTCTTC
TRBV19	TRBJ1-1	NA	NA	CATTGNTEAFF	TGTGCCACTACAGGGAACACTGAAGCTTTCTTT
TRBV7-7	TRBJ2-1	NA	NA	CASSESGYTNNEQFF	TGTGCTAGCAGCGAGAGCGGGTATACCAACAATGAGCAGTTCTTC
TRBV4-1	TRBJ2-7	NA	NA	CASSPSKRLGGSYEQYF	TGCGCCAGCAGCCCGTCAAAACGACTGGGTGGGAGCTACGAGCAGTACTTC
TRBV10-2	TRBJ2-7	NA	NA	CANTRRYSYEQYF	TGCGCCAACACACGGAGGTACTCCTACGAGCAGTACTTC
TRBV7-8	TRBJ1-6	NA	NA	CASSLVGRDSPLHF	TGTGCCAGCAGCTTAGTGGGAAGGGACTCACCCCTCCACTTT
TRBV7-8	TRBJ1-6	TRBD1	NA	CASRRDSIYNSPLHF	TGTGCCAGCAGGAGGGACAGTATCTATAATTCACCCCTCCACTTT